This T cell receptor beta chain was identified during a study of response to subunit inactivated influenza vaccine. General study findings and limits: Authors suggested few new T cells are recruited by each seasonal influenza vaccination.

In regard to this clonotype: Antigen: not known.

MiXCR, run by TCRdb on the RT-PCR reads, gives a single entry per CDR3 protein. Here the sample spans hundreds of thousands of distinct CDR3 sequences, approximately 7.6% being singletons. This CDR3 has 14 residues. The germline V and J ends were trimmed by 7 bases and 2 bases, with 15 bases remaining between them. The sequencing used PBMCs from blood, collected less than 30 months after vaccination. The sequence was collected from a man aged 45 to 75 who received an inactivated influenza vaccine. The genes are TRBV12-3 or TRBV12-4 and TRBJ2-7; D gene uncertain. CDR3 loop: CASTHVSVAYEQYF. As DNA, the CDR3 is TGTGCCAGCACCCACGTGTCGGTAGCCTACGAGCAGTACTTC.